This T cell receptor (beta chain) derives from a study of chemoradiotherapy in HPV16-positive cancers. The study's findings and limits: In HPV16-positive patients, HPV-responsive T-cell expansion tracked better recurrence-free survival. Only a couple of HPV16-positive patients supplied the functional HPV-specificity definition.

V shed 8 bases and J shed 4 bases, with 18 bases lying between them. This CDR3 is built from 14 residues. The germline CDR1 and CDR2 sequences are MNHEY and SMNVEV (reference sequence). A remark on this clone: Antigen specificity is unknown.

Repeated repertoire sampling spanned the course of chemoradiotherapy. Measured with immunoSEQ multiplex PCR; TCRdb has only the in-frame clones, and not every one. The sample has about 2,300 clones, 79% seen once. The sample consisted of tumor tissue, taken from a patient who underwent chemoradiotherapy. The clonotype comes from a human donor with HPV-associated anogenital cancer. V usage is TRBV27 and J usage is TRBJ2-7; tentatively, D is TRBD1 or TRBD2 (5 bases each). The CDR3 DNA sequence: TGTGCCAGCGGGCTTTGGGGGTCAGGGTACGAGCAGTACTTC. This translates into CASGLWGSGYEQYF.